What follows are 31 T cell receptor beta chains derived from one specimen sequenced in a study of T cells after yellow fever vaccination. One entry per CDR3 protein results from TCRdb running MiXCR on the 5' RACE reads. This sample has 350,000 to 550,000 distinct CDR3 sequences, with roughly a sixth found just once. This specimen consisted of PBMCs, obtained before the yellow fever booster vaccination. The source is a man in his late teens or twenties who received the YFV17D yellow fever vaccine.

The chain uses TRBV20-1 and TRBJ1-1; TRBD1 might be the D (5 bases). Germline loops: CDR1 DFQATT, CDR2 SNEGSKA (reference sequence). The CDR3 length is 15 residues. V gave up 6 bases and J gave up 3 bases, with 20 bases separating them. The CDR3 region has the DNA TGCAGTGCCCCTCGGTTCGGGGGGAGCGACACTGAAGCTTTCTTT. Translated, it gives CSAPRFGGSDTEAFF.

A few counts support this clonotype. The chain combines TRBV7-2 with TRBJ2-5; D is ambiguous. Germline V CDR1 and CDR2: SGHTA, FQGNSA. Trimming cost V 3 bases and J 1 base, with 12 bases left between them. This CDR3 is built from 15 residues. CDR3 protein: CASSFTGRSQETQYF. The CDR3 bases are TGTGCCAGCAGCTTCACTGGACGGAGCCAAGAGACCCAGTACTTC.

In its sample, this clonotype was seen a few times. The rearrangement links TRBV11-2 to TRBJ2-3; TRBD1 is a possible D gene (5 bases). The CDR3 totals 13 residues. Germline assignment: CDR1 SGHAT and CDR2 FQNNGV. Trimming took off 2 bases at V and 7 bases at J, with 10 bases between the two ends. CDR3 residues: CASSLTGANTQYF. Here the CDR3 DNA reads TGTGCCAGCAGCTTAACTGGGGCGAATACGCAGTATTTT.

The chain uses TRBV20-1 and TRBJ2-1, with 8 bases that match TRBD1. This CDR3 has 13 residues. Germline V gives CDR1 DFQATT, CDR2 SNEGSKA (reference sequence). Losses at the gene ends were 1 base for V and 12 bases for J; bases not matched to a gene: 8. CDR3 coding DNA: TGCAGTGCTAGAGCTTCTGCGGGGACAGGGCAGTTCTTC. Encoded protein: CSARASAGTGQFF.

This clonotype has more than one count but fewer than ten. The chain is built from TRBV2 and TRBJ2-1, with a possible D match to TRBD2 (5 bases). CDR1 SNHLY and CDR2 FYNNEI come from the germline V gene. The CDR3 totals 15 residues. Trimming stripped 4 bases from V and 1 base from J, with 11 bases between. In DNA form, the CDR3 reads TGTGCCAGCAGTGTAGAAACGGGGTCCTACAATGAGCAGTTCTTC. This sequence encodes CASSVETGSYNEQFF.

This clonotype was recorded at least ten times. The chain recombines TRBV18 with TRBJ1-3; D is unresolved. Germline V gene data show CDR1 as KGHSH and CDR2 as LQKENI. The ends were cut back, 3 bases at V and 5 bases at J, with 8 bases in the middle. CDR3 length: 13 residues. The CDR3 region has the DNA TGTGCCAGCTCACCGTCAGATAGAAACACCATATATTTT. Its translation is CASSPSDRNTIYF. Full variable domain (missing parts from reference TRBV18 and TRBJ1-3): NAGVMQNPRHLVRRRGQEARLRCSPMKGHSHVYWYRQLPEEGLKFMVYLQKENIIDESGMPKERFSAEFPKEGPSILRIQQVVRGDSAAYFCASSPSDRNTIYFGEGSWLTVV.

The gene calls are TRBV20-1 and TRBJ2-1; D may match TRBD1 or TRBD2 (5 bases each). V was trimmed by 5 bases and J by 8 bases, leaving 10 bases between them. Germline CDR1 reads DFQATT; CDR2 reads SNEGSKA (reference sequence). The CDR3 spans 11 residues. CDR3 nucleotides: TGCAGTGCTCCCTCGGGGCATGAGCAGTTCTTC. This sequence encodes CSAPSGHEQFF.

J is TRBJ1-6 and V is TRBV11-2; TRBD1 might be the D (6 bases). This CDR3 is built from 14 residues. Germline values: CDR1 SGHAT, CDR2 FQNNGV. V lost 1 base and J lost 9, with 10 bases in between. The CDR3 DNA sequence: TGTGCCAGCAGCTTAGCGGGGGGCTTTTCACCCCTCCACTTT. Its protein is CASSLAGGFSPLHF.

Many counts were recorded for this clonotype. Here the CDR3 DNA reads TGTGCCAGCCTGTCCCGGGGAGATACGCAGTATTTT. Its translation: CASLSRGDTQYF. The V gene is TRBV7-2, the J gene TRBJ2-3; tentatively, D is TRBD2 (5 bases). V was pared by 8 bases and J by 5 bases, with 11 bases between. CDR1 SGHTA and CDR2 FQGNSA come from the germline V gene. This CDR3 is built from 12 residues.

J is TRBJ2-7 and V is TRBV20-1; 10 positions match TRBD2. Germline CDR1 reads DFQATT; CDR2 reads SNEGSKA (reference sequence). The CDR3 spans 15 residues. J was trimmed by 4 bases and V by 6 bases; bases with no gene match: 12. CDR3 in DNA: TGCAGTGCAATTCTACCCCAGCGGGGGGGTTACGAGCAGTACTTC. This sequence encodes CSAILPQRGGYEQYF.

The gene calls are TRBV15 and TRBJ2-4; no reliable D call. The CDR3 sequence is 12 residues long. The V end lost 5 bases, the J end lost 7 bases, and 9 bases lay between the germline ends. Germline V gene data show CDR1 as LNHNV and CDR2 as YYDKDF (reference sequence). CDR3 sequence (DNA): TGTGCCACCAGCGAAGAAGAGAACATTCAGTACTTC. Translation: CATSEEENIQYF.

The chain couples TRBV11-2 to TRBJ2-4; D gene uncertain. The CDR3 is 15 residues long. The V end was cut by 0 bases, the J end by 0 bases, with 6 bases between. The germline CDR1 and CDR2 sequences are SGHAT and FQNNGV. The CDR3 sequence: CASSLEGPAKNIQYF. Here the CDR3 DNA reads TGTGCCAGCAGCTTAGAAGGTCCAGCCAAAAACATTCAGTACTTC.

The chain joins TRBV18 to TRBJ2-1; possible D gene TRBD2, 6 bases. The CDR3 is 15 amino acids. V lost 1 base and J 9 bases, leaving 16 bases between the germline ends. Germline loops: CDR1 KGHSH, CDR2 LQKENI. The CDR3 bases are TGTGCCAGCTCACCACAAAGGGGAGGAGGGTCTGAGCAGTTCTTC. The encoded protein is CASSPQRGGGSEQFF.

The chain uses TRBV12-3 or TRBV12-4 and TRBJ2-1; D is perhaps TRBD1 or TRBD2 (6 bases each). With 6 bases removed from V and 10 bases from J, the gap between germline ends came to 16 bases. The CDR3 loop spans 13 amino acids. CDR3 DNA: TGTGCCAGCAGCCTCGGAGGGGGTTGGGAGCAGTTCTTC. Its translation is CASSLGGGWEQFF.

V and J are TRBV2 and TRBJ2-3, with TRBD2 as a possible D gene (5 bases). CDR1 and CDR2 (germline): SNHLY, FYNNEI. The CDR3 runs 14 residues. Trimming took off 6 bases at V and 4 bases at J, with 14 bases between the two ends. CDR3 sequence (DNA): TGTGCCAGCAGGGAGGACTGGAACCCAGATACGCAGTATTTT. This sequence encodes CASREDWNPDTQYF. Full variable domain (outside the CDR3, taken from reference TRBV2 and TRBJ2-3): EPEVTQTPSHQVTQMGQEVILRCVPISNHLYFYWYRQILGQKVEFLVSFYNNEISEKSEIFDDQFSVERPDGSNFTLKIRSTKLEDSAMYFCASREDWNPDTQYFGPGTRLTVL.

This clonotype occurred a few times. The rearrangement joins TRBV5-1 to TRBJ1-4, with no clear D. Germline values: CDR1 SGHRS, CDR2 YFSETQ. Trimming took off 2 bases at V and 0 bases at J, with 8 bases between the two ends. The CDR3 is made up of 15 amino acids. The CDR3 coding sequence is TGCGCCAGCAGCTTCTCGGCGGCAACTAATGAAAAACTGTTTTTT. It encodes CASSFSAATNEKLFF.

J is TRBJ2-7 and V is TRBV18; D gene ambiguous. V lost 4 bases and J 1 base, leaving 11 bases between the germline ends. The CDR3 consists of 14 residues. CDR1 KGHSH and CDR2 LQKENI come from the germline V gene. CDR3 sequence reads: CASSLGPISYEQYV. CDR3 bases: TGTGCCAGCTCACTAGGACCCATTTCCTACGAGCAGTACGTC.

The rearrangement uses TRBV2 and TRBJ2-3, with D perhaps assigned TRBD1 or TRBD2 (5 bases each). V lost 6 bases and J 0 bases, leaving 19 bases between the germline ends. Germline V lookup: CDR1 SNHLY, CDR2 FYNNEI. The CDR3 is made up of 17 amino acids. In DNA, the CDR3 is TGTGCCAGCAGGGTCCCCTGGGACCGTGTTAGCACAGATACGCAGTATTTT. Translating gives CASRVPWDRVSTDTQYF.

This clonotype appeared a few times. This chain links TRBV12-3 or TRBV12-4 with TRBJ2-7; D gene unclear. V lost 2 bases, J lost 6 bases, and 11 bases lay in between. The CDR3 is 13 residues long. The CDR3 nucleotides are TGTGCCAGCAGTTTAATAGGAGCCGTCGAGCAGTACGTC. Translating gives CASSLIGAVEQYV.

This chain joins TRBV20-1 and TRBJ2-7; D not certain. CDR1 is DFQATT, CDR2 SNEGSKA, per germline (reference sequence). Trimming left V 1 base short and J 1 base short, with 11 bases between. The CDR3 sequence is 14 residues long. The CDR3 protein is CSARGGTSSYEQYV. CDR3 nucleotides: TGCAGTGCTAGAGGGGGAACCAGTTCCTACGAGCAGTACGTC.

CDR3 residues: CASSYLSGLGNTEAFF. The CDR3 nucleotides are TGTGCCAGCAGTTATCTGTCAGGGCTTGGGAACACTGAAGCTTTCTTT. The genes are TRBV6-5 and TRBJ1-1; D is perhaps TRBD1 (5 bases). V lost 3 bases and J 1 base, leaving 15 bases between the germline ends. The CDR3 spans 16 residues. Per germline, CDR1 MNHEY and CDR2 SVGAGI.

The chain recombines TRBV3-1 with TRBJ2-1, with D possibly TRBD1 on 5 matching bases. The V end was cut by 0 bases, the J end by 6 bases, with 9 bases between. This CDR3 spans 14 amino acids. Germline assignment: CDR1 LGHDT and CDR2 YNNKEL (reference sequence). The CDR3 spells CASSQDWGGNEQFF. The CDR3, as DNA: TGTGCCAGCAGCCAAGATTGGGGCGGCAATGAGCAGTTCTTC.

The chain uses TRBV5-1 and TRBJ1-1, with D tentatively TRBD1 (5 bases). The CDR3 covers 13 residues. V lost 4 bases to trimming and J lost 3 bases, with 10 bases between them. The germline gives CDR1 SGHRS, CDR2 YFSETQ. This chain's CDR3 is CASSQGIDTEAFF. The CDR3 nucleotides are TGCGCCAGCAGCCAGGGTATAGACACTGAAGCTTTCTTT. Supplemented by reference TRBV5-1 and TRBJ1-1, the full variable domain reads KAGVTQTPRYLIKTRGQQVTLSCSPISGHRSVSWYQQTPGQGLQFLFEYFSETQRNKGNFPGRFSGRQFSNSRSEMNVSTLELGDSALYLCASSQGIDTEAFFGQGTRLTVV.

Written as DNA, the CDR3 is TGTGCCAGCAGAAGTACAGGGAGGGTCTACGAGCAGTACGTC. It translates to CASRSTGRVYEQYV. The chain is built from TRBV28 and TRBJ2-7; D is possibly TRBD2 (7 bases). Germline assignment: CDR1 MDHEN and CDR2 SYDVKM. The CDR3 has 14 residues. Trimming cost V 6 bases and J 3 bases, with 15 bases left between them.

This clonotype was picked up a small number of times. The chain recombines TRBV11-2 with TRBJ2-5; TRBD2 agrees at 9 bases. This CDR3 is built from 15 residues. CDR1 and CDR2 from the germline V gene are SGHAT and FQNNGV. V lost 6 bases to trimming and J lost 5 bases; unmatched junction nucleotides: 10. CDR3 coding DNA: TGTGCCAGCAGTCCCGCGGGGGGGCTTCCTGAGACCCAGTACTTC. Translation gives CASSPAGGLPETQYF.

This clonotype was observed a handful of times. The chain joins TRBV18 to TRBJ2-5; D is possibly TRBD1 or TRBD2 (5 bases each). Trimming took 1 base from V and 5 from J, leaving 8 bases between them. CDR1 and CDR2 from the germline V gene are KGHSH and LQKENI. The CDR3 runs 13 residues. The CDR3 reads CASSPRDVETQYF. As DNA, the CDR3 is TGTGCCAGCTCACCACGGGACGTCGAGACCCAGTACTTC.

This clonotype has only a few counts. The chain has TRBV12-3 or TRBV12-4 and TRBJ2-1; D may match TRBD1 or TRBD2 (6 bases each). Trimming left V 7 bases short and J 7 bases short, with 17 bases between. The CDR3 loop spans 14 amino acids. The CDR3 is CASTLRGGLNEQFF. For the CDR3, the DNA is TGTGCCAGCACCCTAAGAGGGGGGCTTAATGAGCAGTTCTTC.

A few counts support this clonotype. This sequence joins TRBV12-3 or TRBV12-4 and TRBJ1-3; D perhaps matches TRBD1 (5 bases). V was pared by 6 bases and J by 1 base, with 19 bases between. The CDR3 has 17 amino acids. CDR3 in DNA: TGTGCCAGCAGGGGGCTCTTGGGCGGGCCTTCTGGAAACACCATATATTTT. It encodes CASRGLLGGPSGNTIYF.

This chain links TRBV20-1 with TRBJ1-1; 8 nucleotides line up with TRBD1. Germline CDR1 is DFQATT and CDR2 is SNEGSKA (reference sequence). V lost 5 bases to trimming and J lost 6 bases; unmatched junction nucleotides: 8. The CDR3 has 13 residues. CDR3 amino acids: CSAETGAAPEAFF. CDR3 in DNA: TGCAGTGCTGAGACAGGGGCCGCCCCTGAAGCTTTCTTT.

The rearrangement uses TRBV7-6 and TRBJ2-5; D is possibly TRBD1 (6 bases). Germline CDR1 and CDR2: SGHVS and FNYEAQ. Trimming removed 5 bases at V and 0 bases at J, with 10 bases between. This CDR3 has 14 amino acids. The CDR3 is CASSTQGYQETQYF. CDR3 in DNA: TGTGCCAGCAGCACACAGGGATACCAAGAGACCCAGTACTTC.

This sequence joins TRBV5-1 and TRBJ2-3; D uncertain. V lost 4 bases to trimming and J lost 8 bases, with 14 bases between them. The germline CDR1 and CDR2 sequences are SGHRS and YFSETQ. The CDR3 loop spans 13 amino acids. The CDR3 DNA reads as TGCGCCAGCAGCCCCTCAGGTGCCGGTACGCAGTATTTT. Translating gives CASSPSGAGTQYF.